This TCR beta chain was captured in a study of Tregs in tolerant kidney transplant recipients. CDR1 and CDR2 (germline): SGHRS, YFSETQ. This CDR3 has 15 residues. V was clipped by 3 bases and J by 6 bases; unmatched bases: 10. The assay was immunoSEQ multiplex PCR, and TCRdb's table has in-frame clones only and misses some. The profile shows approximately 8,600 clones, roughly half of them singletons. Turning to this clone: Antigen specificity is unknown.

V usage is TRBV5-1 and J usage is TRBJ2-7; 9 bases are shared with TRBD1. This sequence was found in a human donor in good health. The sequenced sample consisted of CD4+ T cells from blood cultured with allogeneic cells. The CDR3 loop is CASSYAGQGGGEQYF. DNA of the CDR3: TGCGCCAGCAGCTACGCGGGACAGGGAGGGGGCGAGCAGTACTTC.